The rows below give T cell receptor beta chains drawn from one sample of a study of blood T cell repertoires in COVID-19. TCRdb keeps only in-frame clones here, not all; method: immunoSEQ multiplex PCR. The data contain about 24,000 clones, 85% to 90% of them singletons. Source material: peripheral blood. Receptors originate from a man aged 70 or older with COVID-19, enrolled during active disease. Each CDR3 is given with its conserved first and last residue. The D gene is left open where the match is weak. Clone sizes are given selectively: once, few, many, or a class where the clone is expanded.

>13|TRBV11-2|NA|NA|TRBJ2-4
CASSLDRENIQYF
TGTGCCAGCAGCTTAGATCGCGAAAACATTCAGTACTTC
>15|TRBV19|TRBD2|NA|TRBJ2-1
CASSMGTSGGSEQFF
TGTGCCAGTAGTATGGGGACTAGCGGGGGAAGTGAGCAGTTCTTC
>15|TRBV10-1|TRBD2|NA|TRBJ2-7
CASSPSGGSSYEQYF
TGCGCCAGCAGCCCAAGCGGGGGAAGCTCCTACGAGCAGTACTTC
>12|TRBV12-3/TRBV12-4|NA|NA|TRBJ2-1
CASSLAGVEQFF
TGTGCCAGCAGTTTAGCCGGAGTGGAGCAGTTCTTC
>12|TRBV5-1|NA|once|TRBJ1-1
CASRVAGNEAFF
TGCGCCAGCAGAGTGGCGGGGAATGAAGCTTTCTTT
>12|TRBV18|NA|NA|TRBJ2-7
CASSPRPYEQYF
TGTGCCAGCTCACCACGGCCCTACGAGCAGTACTTC
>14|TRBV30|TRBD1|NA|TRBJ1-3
CAWSTGTAGNTIYF
TGTGCCTGGAGTACCGGGACAGCTGGAAACACCATATATTTT
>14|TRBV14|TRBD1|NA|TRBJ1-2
CASSSDRGIYGYTF
TGTGCCAGCAGCTCGGACAGGGGGATATATGGCTACACCTTC
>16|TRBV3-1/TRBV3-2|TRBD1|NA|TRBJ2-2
CASSQRGLDGSRELFF
TGTGCCAGCAGCCAAAGGGGGCTGGACGGCAGCCGGGAGCTGTTTTTT
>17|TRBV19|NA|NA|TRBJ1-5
CASSIATDWYSNQPQHF
TGTGCCAGTAGTATAGCGACGGACTGGTATAGCAATCAGCCCCAGCATTTT
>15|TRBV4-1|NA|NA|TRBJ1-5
CASSQDPWGDQPQHF
TGCGCCAGCAGCCAAGACCCCTGGGGGGATCAGCCCCAGCATTTT
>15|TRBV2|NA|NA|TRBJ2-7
CASSPLQGLLHEQYF
TGTGCCAGCAGTCCCCTTCAGGGGCTCCTCCACGAGCAGTACTTC
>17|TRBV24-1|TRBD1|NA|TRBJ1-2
CATSDPDREPTNYGYTF
TGTGCCACCAGTGATCCGGACAGGGAACCAACTAACTATGGCTACACCTTC
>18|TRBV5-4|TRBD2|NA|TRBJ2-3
CASSPTTSGRVLTDTQYF
TGTGCCAGCAGCCCGACTACTAGCGGGAGGGTACTCACAGATACGCAGTATTTT
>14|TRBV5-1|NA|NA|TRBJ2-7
CASSLGLRSYEQYF
TGCGCCAGCAGCTTGGGTCTGCGGTCCTACGAGCAGTACTTC
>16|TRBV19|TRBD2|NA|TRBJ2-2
CASSGGSLGGTGELFF
TGTGCCAGTAGCGGCGGGAGCCTGGGGGGTACCGGGGAGCTGTTTTTT
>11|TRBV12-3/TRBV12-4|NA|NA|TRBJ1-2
CASSSRGGYTF
TGTGCCAGCAGTTCCAGGGGAGGCTACACCTTC
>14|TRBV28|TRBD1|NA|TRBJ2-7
CASSPSGGSYEQYF
TGTGCCAGCAGTCCCTCAGGGGGTAGCTACGAGCAGTACTTC
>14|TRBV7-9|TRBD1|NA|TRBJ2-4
CASRPSGQGDIQYF
TGTGCCAGCAGGCCCTCTGGACAGGGCGACATTCAGTACTTC
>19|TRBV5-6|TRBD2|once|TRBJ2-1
CASSLLGGRGALRVGEQFF
TGTGCCAGCAGCTTGCTTGGCGGGAGGGGGGCCCTCCGGGTTGGTGAGCAGTTCTTC
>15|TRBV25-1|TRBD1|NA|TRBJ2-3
CASSEWGQGADTQYF
TGTGCCAGCAGTGAGTGGGGACAGGGAGCAGATACGCAGTATTTT
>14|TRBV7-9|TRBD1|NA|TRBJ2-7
CASSAGTELGEQYF
TGTGCCAGCAGCGCCGGGACAGAATTGGGGGAGCAGTACTTC
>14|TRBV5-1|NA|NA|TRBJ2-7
CASSSGTAGVEQYF
TGCGCCAGCAGCTCCGGGACAGCGGGAGTGGAGCAGTACTTC
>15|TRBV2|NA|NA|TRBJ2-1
CASSEAWAWRNEQFF
TGTGCCAGCAGTGAAGCGTGGGCTTGGCGCAATGAGCAGTTCTTC
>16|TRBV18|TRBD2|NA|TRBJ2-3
CASSFGAGGGTDTQYF
TGTGCCAGCTCCTTCGGGGCGGGAGGAGGCACAGATACGCAGTATTTT
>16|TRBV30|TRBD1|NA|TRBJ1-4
CAWSDPGTGLNEKLFF
TGTGCCTGGAGTGACCCCGGGACAGGGCTAAATGAAAAACTGTTTTTT
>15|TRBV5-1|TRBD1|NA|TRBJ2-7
CASSLTAGGGYEQYF
TGCGCCAGCAGCTTGACGGCAGGGGGTGGATACGAGCAGTACTTC
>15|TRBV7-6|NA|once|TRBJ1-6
CASSLVGPGDSPLHF
TGTGCCAGCAGCTTAGTAGGGCCCGGGGATTCACCCCTCCACTTT
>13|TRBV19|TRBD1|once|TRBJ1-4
CASSYQGAEKLFF
TGTGCCAGTAGTTACCAGGGGGCTGAAAAACTGTTTTTT
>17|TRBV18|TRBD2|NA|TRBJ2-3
CASSPFEAGGSTDTQYF
TGTGCCAGCTCACCTTTCGAAGCGGGAGGGAGCACAGATACGCAGTATTTT
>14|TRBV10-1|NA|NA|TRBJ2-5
CASSEKTSGETQYF
TGCGCCAGCAGTGAGAAAACCTCAGGAGAGACCCAGTACTTC
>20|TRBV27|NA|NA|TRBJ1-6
CASRQKPGQPTSSYNSPLHF
TGTGCCAGCAGGCAAAAACCGGGACAACCAACGAGCTCCTATAATTCACCCCTCCACTTT
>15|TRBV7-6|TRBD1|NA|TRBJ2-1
CASTLDRGPYNEQFF
TGTGCCAGCACTTTGGACAGGGGACCCTACAATGAGCAGTTCTTC
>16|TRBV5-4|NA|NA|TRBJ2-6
CASSELSGSGANVLTF
TGTGCCAGCAGTGAGCTTTCAGGGTCTGGGGCCAACGTCCTGACTTTC
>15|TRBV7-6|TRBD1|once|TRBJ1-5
CASSLAPGGEQPQHF
TGTGCCAGCAGCTTAGCCCCAGGGGGAGAACAGCCCCAGCATTTT
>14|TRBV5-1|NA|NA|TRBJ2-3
CASTVSGGADTQYF
TGCGCCAGCACCGTAAGTGGCGGAGCAGATACGCAGTATTTT
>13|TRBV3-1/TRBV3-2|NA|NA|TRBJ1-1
CASSQARGTEAFF
TGTGCCAGCAGCCAAGCAAGGGGCACTGAAGCTTTCTTT
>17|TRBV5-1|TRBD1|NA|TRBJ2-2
CASSPGTGGANTGELFF
TGCGCCAGCAGCCCGGGGACAGGGGGCGCGAACACCGGGGAGCTGTTTTTT
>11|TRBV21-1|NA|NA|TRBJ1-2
CAGGTNYGYTF
TGTGCCGGCGGGACGAACTATGGCTACACCTTC
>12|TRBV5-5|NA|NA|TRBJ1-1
CASSGPGTEAFF
TGTGCCAGCAGTGGGCCAGGCACTGAAGCTTTCTTT
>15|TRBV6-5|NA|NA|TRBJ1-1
CASSITFNRNTEAFF
TGTGCCAGCAGTATAACATTTAACAGGAACACTGAAGCTTTCTTT